This T cell receptor (beta chain) derives from a study of cytomegalovirus exposure and HLA in healthy donors. Turning to the study itself: An early data release held some 85 million unique TCRs from HLA-typed donors. Study results and limitations: TRBV6-2, TRBV6-3 and some other V segments were excluded as indistinguishable. In a later analysis, V- and J-gene trimming of beta chains associated with a DCLRE1C missense variant, replicated independently.

The CDR3 has 13 amino acids. The J segment lost 4 bases and the V segment lost 4 bases, leaving 3 bases of the junction unmatched. The V gene's germline CDR1 is SGHNT and CDR2 YYREEE (reference sequence). Comment on this clone: Its antigen is currently unknown.

60 Vbeta and 13 Jbeta primers were used in PCR. Libraries were prepared by immunoSEQ multiplex PCR; TCRdb keeps only in-frame clonotypes and omits some of them. The top ten clones hold under 2.5% of a sample with over 85,000 clones, around 71% of them seen once. Input material: PBMCs. This chain connects TRBV5-4 to TRBJ2-5, with 8 nucleotides matching TRBD2. This receptor was identified in a man under 40 in good health and CMV-seronegative. The CDR3, as DNA: TGTGCCAGCAGCCAAGGACTAGCAGAGACCCAGTACTTC. Amino acids: CASSQGLAETQYF.